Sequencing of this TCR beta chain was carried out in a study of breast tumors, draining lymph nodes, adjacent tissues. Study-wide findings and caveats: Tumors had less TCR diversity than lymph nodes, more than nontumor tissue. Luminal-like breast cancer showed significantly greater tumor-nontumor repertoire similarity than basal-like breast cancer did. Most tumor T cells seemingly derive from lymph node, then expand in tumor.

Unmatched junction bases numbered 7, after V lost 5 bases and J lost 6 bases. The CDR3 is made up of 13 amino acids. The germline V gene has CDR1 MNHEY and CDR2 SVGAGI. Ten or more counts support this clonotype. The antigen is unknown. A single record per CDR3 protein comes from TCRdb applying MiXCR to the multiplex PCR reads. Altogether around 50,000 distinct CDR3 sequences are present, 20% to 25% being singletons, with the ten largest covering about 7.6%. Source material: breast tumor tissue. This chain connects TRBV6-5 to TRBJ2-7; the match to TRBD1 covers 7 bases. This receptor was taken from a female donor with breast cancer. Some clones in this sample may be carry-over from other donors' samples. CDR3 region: CASSRQGIGEQYF. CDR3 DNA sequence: TGTGCCAGCAGTCGACAGGGAATCGGCGAGCAGTACTTC.